This passage covers 9 T cell receptor beta chains from one sample sequenced in a study of regulatory dendritic cells for organ transplantation (TCRdb year 2017). The library came from the immunoSEQ multiplex PCR assay. TCRdb holds this immuneACCESS table with in-frame rearrangements only. Some clones are missing; in checked studies, unresolved V genes explain under half, and the rest has no known cause. The table for this sample lists about 17,000 clones; more than 60% of them were counted only once. 3.2% of the sample comes from the top ten. Sorted T cell subsets were CFSE-labeled and co-cultured for around five days with allogeneic regulatory or mature dendritic cells at a 1:10 DC:T ratio. Which antigens these TCRs recognize remains unknown. The sample taken for sequencing was memory CD4+ T cells from blood cultured with regulatory dendritic cells. The cell subset or site label, read with the paper, signifies: CD45RO+ memory T cells. The receptors derive from a human donor in good health.

The rearrangement uses TRBV9 and TRBJ1-6, with D unclear. The CDR3 totals 14 residues. Trimming stripped 3 bases from V and 8 bases from J, with 12 bases between. Per germline, CDR1 SGDLS and CDR2 YYNGEE. This chain's CDR3 is CASSGREWHSPLHF. The CDR3, as DNA: TGTGCCAGCAGCGGCCGGGAATGGCATTCACCCCTCCACTTT.

J is TRBJ2-3 and V is TRBV5-4; 7 nucleotides match TRBD2. Germline V lookup: CDR1 SGHNT, CDR2 YYREEE (reference sequence). V lost 4 bases and J lost 2; bases outside the gene matches: 13. The length of the CDR3 is 17 residues. In nucleotides, the CDR3 is TGTGCCAGCAGCCTAATTGGAGGGAGGGAAATCACAGATACGCAGTATTTT. Its translation is CASSLIGGREITDTQYF. Based on the CDR3 plus reference TRBV5-4 and TRBJ2-3, the full variable domain is ETGVTQSPTHLIKTRGQQVTLRCSSQSGHNTVSWYQQALGQGPQFIFQYYREEENGRGNFPPRFSGLQFPNYSSELNVNALELDDSALYLCASSLIGGREITDTQYFGPGTRLTVL.

This clone rates as medium-sized. This chain joins TRBV7-9 and TRBJ2-5, with D perhaps TRBD1 (7 bases). V was clipped by 2 bases and J by 5 bases, with 18 bases between them. The CDR3 sequence is 16 residues long. Germline assignment: CDR1 SEHNR and CDR2 FQNEAQ (reference sequence). The CDR3 is CASSLMGQGGMETQYF. Written as DNA, the CDR3 is TGTGCCAGCAGCTTAATGGGTCAGGGGGGAATGGAGACCCAGTACTTC.

V usage is TRBV7-8 and J usage is TRBJ1-2; weak D call: TRBD1 (5 bases). V dropped 5 bases and J dropped 2 bases, with 12 bases sitting between them. The length of the CDR3 is 14 residues. Looked up from germline, CDR1 is SGHVS and CDR2 is FQNEAQ. The CDR3 sequence: CASSPDSLNYGYTF. CDR3 in DNA: TGTGCCAGCAGCCCAGACAGTTTAAACTATGGCTACACCTTC.

The CDR3 DNA reads TGCGCCAGCAGCCAAGATTCGGGAGGGGGTTACAATGAGCAGTTCTTC. Protein: CASSQDSGGGYNEQFF. The chain is built from TRBV4-3 and TRBJ2-1; TRBD2 aligns across 8 bases. This CDR3 comprises 16 residues. V lost 0 bases, J lost 4 bases, and 5 bases stayed unmatched. Germline V gene data show CDR1 as LGHNA and CDR2 as YSLEER.

V usage is TRBV2 and J usage is TRBJ2-3; D ambiguous. The V gene's germline CDR1 is SNHLY and CDR2 FYNNEI. This CDR3 is 12 amino acids long. Trimming shortened V by 3 bases and J by 1 base, and 2 bases separated the two germline ends. CDR3 in DNA: TGTGCCAGCAGTGAGGGCACAGATACGCAGTATTTT. It codes for CASSEGTDTQYF.

The chain couples TRBV9 to TRBJ2-7; perhaps TRBD1 as D (6 bases). This CDR3 region has 15 residues. V was trimmed by 0 bases and J by 3 bases, leaving 13 bases between them. CDR1 is SGDLS, CDR2 YYNGEE, per germline. CDR3 sequence (DNA): TGTGCCAGCAGCGTAGCCCCTACAGGGAGCTACGAGCAGTACTTC. Its translation: CASSVAPTGSYEQYF.

V is TRBV5-5 and J is TRBJ1-2, with D perhaps matching TRBD1 (6 bases). The V and J ends lost 3 bases and 2 bases respectively, with 14 bases between them. The CDR3 is made up of 15 amino acids. In germline, CDR1 is SGHKS, CDR2 YYEKEE (reference sequence). The CDR3 sequence: CASSSRTELNYGYTF. CDR3 DNA sequence: TGTGCCAGCAGCTCTCGGACAGAGCTCAACTATGGCTACACCTTC.

The rearrangement uses TRBV2 and TRBJ1-5, with D unresolved. The CDR3 covers 14 residues. In germline, CDR1 is SNHLY, CDR2 FYNNEI. Trimming cost V 3 bases and J 0 bases, with 6 bases left between them. The CDR3 sequence: CASSDRYSNQPQHF. CDR3 nucleotide sequence: TGTGCCAGCAGTGACAGGTATAGCAATCAGCCCCAGCATTTT.